Presented here are 11 T cell receptor beta chains from one specimen sequenced in a study of blood T cell repertoires in COVID-19. Assay: immunoSEQ multiplex PCR; the TCRdb copy retains only in-frame clones and omits some. The sample lists 65,000 to 100,000 clones, roughly 80% seen once, with around a sixth in the top ten. The sequenced material came from peripheral blood. The receptors originated from a woman aged 80 or older with acute or convalescent COVID-19.

The genes are TRBV9 and TRBJ1-1; D is possibly TRBD1 (6 bases). The CDR3 is 14 amino acids. The V gene lost 4 bases and the J gene lost 4 bases, with 14 bases spanning the gap. The germline gives CDR1 SGDLS, CDR2 YYNGEE. CDR3 nucleotides: TGTGCCAGCAGCCCCCAAGGGGGGGCCACTGAAGCTTTCTTT. Protein sequence: CASSPQGGATEAFF.

This sequence joins TRBV19 and TRBJ1-2; D is uncertain. The germline V gene encodes CDR1 LNHDA and CDR2 SQIVND (reference sequence). V lost 3 bases to trimming and J lost 6 bases, with 8 bases between them. The CDR3 has 12 residues. In nucleotides, the CDR3 is TGTGCCAGTAGTATGCGGCAGAATGGCTACACCTTC. This translates into CASSMRQNGYTF.

The V call is TRBV7-2, the J call TRBJ2-7; 7 positions match TRBD2. Germline CDR1 and CDR2: SGHTA and FQGNSA. V lost 5 bases to trimming and J lost 10 bases; unmatched junction nucleotides: 14. The CDR3 consists of 14 residues. The CDR3 nucleotides read TGTGCCAGCAGCCCAGAAAGCCAAACTAGCGTTCAGTACTTC. It encodes CASSPESQTSVQYF.

This rearrangement joins TRBV5-4 to TRBJ2-2; D may be TRBD1 (6 bases). Germline V gene lookup returns CDR1 SGHNT and CDR2 YYREEE (reference sequence). The CDR3 is 19 residues long. Between the trimmed V and J ends, which lost 6 bases and 2 bases, there was a span of 26 bases. This CDR3 reads CASTPTGYKQGANTGELFF. The CDR3 DNA is TGTGCCAGCACCCCCACCGGCTACAAACAGGGAGCAAACACCGGGGAGCTGTTTTTT.

The V call is TRBV24-1, the J call TRBJ2-5, with 7 bases identical to TRBD2. CDR1 and CDR2 (germline): KGHDR, SFDVKD. Unmatched junction bases numbered 5, after V lost 3 bases and J lost 5 bases. This CDR3 is 14 amino acids long. The CDR3 DNA follows: TGTGCCACCAGTGATCCCGGGGAGGGGGAGACCCAGTACTTC. Translating gives CATSDPGEGETQYF.

This sequence joins TRBV19 and TRBJ2-7, with 7 positions matching TRBD1. The CDR3 length is 14 residues. V was clipped by 5 bases and J by 3 bases; unmatched bases: 7. Per the germline V gene, CDR1 is LNHDA and CDR2 is SQIVND (reference sequence). The CDR3 here is CASSVPGQFYEQYF. CDR3 in DNA: TGTGCCAGTAGTGTTCCGGGACAGTTCTACGAGCAGTACTTC. The full variable domain, rest sourced from reference TRBV19 and TRBJ2-7, is DGGITQSPKYLFRKEGQNVTLSCEQNLNHDAMYWYRQDPGQGLRLIYYSQIVNDFQKGDIAEGYSVSREKKESFPLTVTSAQKNPTAFYLCASSVPGQFYEQYFGPGTRLTVT.

The V call is TRBV11-3, the J call TRBJ1-1; no clear D gene. V was cut by 0 bases and J by 6 bases, with 11 bases left in between. There are 14 residues in the CDR3. The germline CDR1 and CDR2 sequences are SGHNT and YENEEA. CDR3 bases: TGTGCCAGCAGCTTAGACGAGGACTACGCTGAAGCTTTCTTT. It yields the protein CASSLDEDYAEAFF.

This clone was counted a few times. The chain recombines TRBV11-2 with TRBJ2-3, with TRBD2 matching 12 bases. The CDR3 sequence is 18 residues long. V dropped 0 bases and J dropped 5; count of bases not matched to a gene: 9. Germline V gene data show CDR1 as SGHAT and CDR2 as FQNNGV. The CDR3 DNA reads as TGTGCCAGCAGCTTAGATCGTGCTAGCGGGGGGGCGGGAGATACGCAGTATTTT. It encodes CASSLDRASGGAGDTQYF.

V is TRBV6-1 and J is TRBJ1-2, with a possible D match to TRBD1 (5 bases). V was pared by 2 bases and J by 1 base, with 11 bases between. The CDR3 consists of 15 residues. CDR1 is MNHNS, CDR2 SASEGT, per germline. Here the CDR3 reads CASSEQAGYNYGYTF. CDR3 in DNA: TGTGCCAGCAGTGAACAGGCAGGGTATAACTATGGCTACACCTTC.

This chain links TRBV6-4 with TRBJ2-2; 8 nucleotides line up with TRBD1. CDR3 length: 15 residues. V shed 4 bases and J 9 bases; nucleotides not matched to a gene: 10. CDR1 is MRHNA, CDR2 SNTAGT, per germline. CDR3: CASSGGTGDGRELFF. CDR3 sequence (DNA): TGTGCCAGCAGTGGGGGGACAGGCGACGGGCGGGAGCTGTTTTTT.

A single count supports this clone. The chain couples TRBV4-1 to TRBJ1-2; 9 nucleotides line up with TRBD1. This CDR3 spans 18 amino acids. The V and J ends lost 0 bases and 2 bases, in that order; junction bases with no gene match: 10. CDR1 is MGHRA, CDR2 YSYEKL, per germline. This chain's CDR3 is CASSQDGYPGQGNYGYTF. The CDR3 nucleotides are TGCGCCAGCAGCCAAGATGGGTACCCGGGACAGGGAAACTATGGCTACACCTTC.